The sequence of this TCR beta chain was determined in a study of blood T cell repertoires in COVID-19. Study in general: PBMCs, B-cell-depleted T cells, or T cells provided the cDNA or gDNA that made up the material.

Deletions cut 4 bases from V and 0 bases from J, with 13 bases between. CDR3 length equals 15 residues. Germline V CDR1 and CDR2: MDHEN, SYDVKM. As originally analysed: Reference gene primer amplification yielded estimated nucleated cell counts. The data were produced by immunoSEQ multiplex PCR, yet TCRdb's version contains in-frame clones alone and is incomplete. V and J calls and clone size are given by that table; D and trimming were obtained from the DNA. This sample has roughly 150,000 clones; roughly 81% occur once, and the top ten carry around 2.7%. Seattle-derived patients entered the study during active infection and were followed longitudinally.

The clonotype comes from a woman aged 80 or older with COVID-19, enrolled during active disease. V usage is TRBV28 and J usage is TRBJ2-7; no clear D. The sequenced material came from peripheral blood. The CDR3, as DNA: TGTGCCAGCAGTTCCCCCGTAAAGAGCTCCTACGAGCAGTACTTC. Amino acid sequence: CASSSPVKSSYEQYF.